This T cell receptor (beta chain) was retrieved from a study of T cell clones after liver transplantation. Study-wide context: A pre-transplant mixed lymphocyte reaction with TCRbeta sequencing defined graft-donor-reactive clones followed in post-transplant blood. Third-party-reactive TCRbeta sequences from pre-transplant mixed lymphocyte reactions served as antigen-independent comparators. Overall study results and limits: Migration into the graft, not deletion, may explain lost graft donor-reactive T cells.

CDR1 and CDR2 from the germline V gene are KGHSH and LQKENI. V lost 3 bases, J lost 0 bases, and 18 bases lay in between. This CDR3 has 18 residues. Sequencing used immunoSEQ multiplex PCR; TCRdb keeps in-frame clones, though not all of them. The sample holds some 11,000 clones; roughly 70% are singletons and the top ten take roughly 31%. Concerning this clone itself: Its antigen is unidentified.

The rearrangement links TRBV18 to TRBJ2-1, with D uncertain. This sequence was found in a human patient who received a liver transplant. The graft donor may account for some of the T cells. The sequenced sample was CD8+ T cells from blood, obtained at the 22-month timepoint. CDR3 DNA: TGTGCCAGCTCACCGTCCCTCTCTCTAGGAGTCTCCTACAATGAGCAGTTCTTC. Amino acid sequence: CASSPSLSLGVSYNEQFF.